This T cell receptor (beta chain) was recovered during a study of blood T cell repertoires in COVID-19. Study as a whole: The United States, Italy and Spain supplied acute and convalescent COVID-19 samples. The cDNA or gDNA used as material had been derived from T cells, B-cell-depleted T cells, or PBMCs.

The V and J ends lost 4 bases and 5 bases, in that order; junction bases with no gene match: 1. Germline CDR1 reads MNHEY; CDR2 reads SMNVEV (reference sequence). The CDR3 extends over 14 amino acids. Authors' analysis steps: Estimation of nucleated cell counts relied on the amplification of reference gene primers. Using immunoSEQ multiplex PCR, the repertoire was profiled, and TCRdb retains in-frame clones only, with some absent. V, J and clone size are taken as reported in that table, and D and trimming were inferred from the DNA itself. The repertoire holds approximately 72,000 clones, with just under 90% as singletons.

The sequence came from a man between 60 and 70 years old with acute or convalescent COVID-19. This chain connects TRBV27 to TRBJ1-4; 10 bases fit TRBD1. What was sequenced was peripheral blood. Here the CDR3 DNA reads TGTGCCAGCAGTTGGACAGGGGGGAATGAAAAACTGTTTTTT. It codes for CASSWTGGNEKLFF.